Below are 13 T cell receptor beta chains sequenced from a single sample in a study of T cells in Graves' hyperthyroidism and ophthalmopathy. RNA transcripts gave rise to amplified TCR beta CDR3 regions. HTBI primers drove first-round RT-PCR of the TCR CDR3. TCRdb called the multiplex PCR reads again in MiXCR, with one record for every CDR3 protein. This table has about 400,000 distinct CDR3 sequences, less than 15% appearing once. Sequencing used blood. The receptors shown here come from a woman aged 18-29 years with Graves' hyperthyroidism.

The rearrangement joins TRBV6-5 to TRBJ2-1, with 8 bases lining up with TRBD2. V lost 2 bases and J lost 7; bases outside the gene matches: 10. Germline loops: CDR1 MNHEY, CDR2 SVGAGI. This CDR3 contains 16 residues. Here the CDR3 DNA reads TGTGCCAGCAGTTACGGGGGACTAGACCATCTAAATGAGCAGTTCTTC. Protein sequence: CASSYGGLDHLNEQFF.

There are many counts of this clonotype. This rearrangement joins TRBV18 to TRBJ1-1; weak D call: TRBD1 (5 bases). The CDR3 has 15 amino acids. V lost 3 bases to trimming and J lost 0 bases, with 11 bases between them. Germline-derived CDR1 and CDR2 are KGHSH and LQKENI. The CDR3 DNA reads as TGTGCCAGCTCACCCCGACAGAACATGAACACTGAAGCTTTCTTT. It yields the protein CASSPRQNMNTEAFF.

This clonotype was recorded at least ten times. The chain recombines TRBV2 with TRBJ2-5; possible D gene TRBD2, 6 bases. The ends were cut back, 3 bases at V and 3 bases at J, with 14 bases in the middle. Germline loops: CDR1 SNHLY, CDR2 FYNNEI. The CDR3 runs to 15 residues. Here the CDR3 reads CASSDAGRLEETQYF. In nucleotides, the CDR3 is TGTGCCAGCAGTGATGCGGGAAGGCTCGAAGAGACCCAGTACTTC.

This clonotype was found many times. The gene calls are TRBV20-1 and TRBJ2-7; 8 positions match TRBD1. V lost 3 bases, J lost 3 bases, and 4 bases stayed unmatched. Germline V gene sequence: CDR1 DFQATT, CDR2 SNEGSKA (reference sequence). The CDR3 runs 13 residues. The CDR3 nucleotides are TGCAGTGCTAGGGGACAGGCCCACTACGAGCAGTACTTC. Its protein is CSARGQAHYEQYF.

In this sample, this clonotype turned up a few times. This chain links TRBV27 with TRBJ2-7; D unclear. Germline values: CDR1 MNHEY, CDR2 SMNVEV (reference sequence). V dropped 4 bases and J dropped 6 bases, with 13 bases sitting between them. The CDR3 has 13 amino acids. The CDR3 bases are TGTGCCAGCAGTTATAGAATTGGCGGCGAGCAGTACTTC. Encoded protein: CASSYRIGGEQYF.

This clonotype was seen ten or more times. V and J are TRBV11-3 and TRBJ2-5; 14 nucleotides agree with TRBD2. CDR1 SGHNT and CDR2 YENEEA come from the germline V gene. Trimming at V came to 4 bases and at J to 5 bases, leaving 9 bases not matched to a gene. CDR3 size: 17 residues. The CDR3 sequence: CASSSGLAGGARETQYF. The CDR3 DNA sequence: TGTGCCAGCAGCTCAGGACTAGCGGGGGGAGCCCGGGAGACCCAGTACTTC.

This clonotype was counted once. This CDR3 is CASSQETASPLHF. Here the CDR3 DNA reads TGCGCCAGCAGCCAAGAAACAGCTTCACCCCTCCACTTT. This chain joins TRBV4-1 and TRBJ1-6; no clear D. V lost 0 bases and J 9 bases, leaving 6 bases between the germline ends. The CDR3 sequence is 13 residues long. Germline values: CDR1 MGHRA, CDR2 YSYEKL.

The rearrangement uses TRBV30 and TRBJ1-5; D possibly corresponds to TRBD1 (6 bases). This CDR3 is 12 amino acids long. Trimming removed 3 bases from V and 6 bases from J, with 9 bases in between. Per the germline V gene, CDR1 is GTSNPN and CDR2 is SVGIG (reference sequence). The CDR3 here is CAWSQGSQPQHF. The CDR3 DNA reads TGTGCCTGGAGCCAGGGGAGTCAGCCCCAGCATTTT. Filled out from reference TRBV30 and TRBJ1-5, the complete variable domain reads SQTIHQWPATLVQPVGSPLSLECTVEGTSNPNLYWYRQAAGRGLQLLFYSVGIGQISSEVPQNLSASRPQDRQFILSSKKLLLSDSGFYLCAWSQGSQPQHFGDGTRLSIL.

This clonotype has ten or more counts. The chain uses TRBV30 and TRBJ1-4, with D maybe TRBD1 (5 bases). The germline gives CDR1 GTSNPN, CDR2 SVGIG (reference sequence). The germline V and J ends were trimmed by 1 base and 4 bases, with 7 bases remaining between them. CDR3 length: 13 amino acids. The CDR3 spells CAWSGQINEKLFF. In nucleotides, the CDR3 is TGTGCCTGGAGTGGACAGATTAATGAAAAACTGTTTTTT.

The sample holds many counts of this clonotype. This chain uses TRBV7-2 with TRBJ2-1; D call uncertain. The CDR3 covers 16 residues. Germline values: CDR1 SGHTA, CDR2 FQGNSA. V was shortened by 5 bases and J by 3 bases, with 17 bases between the two germline ends. CDR3 bases: TGTGCCAGCAGCCGAATGGAAGCGAGGATCTACAATGAGCAGTTCTTC. It translates to CASSRMEARIYNEQFF.

This clonotype has a count of ten or more. The rearrangement joins TRBV7-8 to TRBJ2-2, with 7 bases identical to TRBD1. The CDR3 has 16 residues. Trimming took 3 bases from V and 6 from J; bases not matched to a gene: 10. CDR1 and CDR2 from the germline V gene are SGHVS and FQNEAQ. The CDR3 loop reads CASSFIGGQLSGELFF. The CDR3 bases are TGTGCCAGCAGCTTTATTGGGGGACAGTTATCCGGGGAGCTGTTTTTT.

Ten or more counts support this clonotype. This chain connects TRBV5-1 to TRBJ2-7, with 8 bases that match TRBD1. Germline assignment: CDR1 SGHRS and CDR2 YFSETQ. The CDR3 length is 14 residues. V lost 3 bases, J lost 1 base, and 3 bases stayed unmatched. The CDR3 loop reads CASSSGTGSYEQYF. The CDR3 coding sequence is TGCGCCAGCAGCTCCGGGACAGGTTCCTACGAGCAGTACTTC.

This clonotype was detected a few times. The rearrangement uses TRBV4-1 and TRBJ2-7, with 10 bases lining up with TRBD1. This CDR3 is 15 amino acids long. CDR1 is MGHRA and CDR2 is YSYEKL in the germline V gene. J gave up 1 base and V 3 bases, and 3 bases lay outside the gene matches. The CDR3 DNA reads as TGCGCCAGCAGCCATGAGGACAGGGGGTCCTACGAGCAGTACTTC. Protein product: CASSHEDRGSYEQYF.